This T cell receptor (beta chain) was captured by sequencing in a study of post-analysis software for immune sequencing data. Study outcomes and limitations: Five TRBV segments occurring more often in patients than controls included TRBV5-6, TRBV5-1 and TRBV20-1.

Germline lookup yields CDR1 SGHRS and CDR2 YFSETQ. V lost 0 bases and J 0 bases, leaving 15 bases between the germline ends. The CDR3 extends over 17 amino acids. Prepared TCR beta cDNA libraries contained unique molecular identifiers. Yield was roughly 0.5 million cDNA molecules from 1 to 10 million T cells. TCRdb itself ran the PCR reads through MiXCR, one entry per CDR3 protein. Of about 820,000 distinct CDR3 sequences in the sample, roughly 58% were seen once. A word on this clonotype: Its antigen is not identified.

Sequencing was done on a sample of blood. The origin of this receptor is a girl aged 5 to 17 with multiple sclerosis. The chain carries TRBV5-1 and TRBJ1-2; D is undetermined. The CDR3 here is CASSLGPLGFANYGYTF. Here the CDR3 DNA reads TGCGCCAGCAGCTTGGGACCTTTGGGTTTCGCTAACTATGGCTACACCTTC.